This TCR beta chain was sequenced for a study of beta chain features in type 1 diabetes. At the level of the study: Patients did not differ from healthy donors in age, gender or cell yield.

Overall study results and limits: In every one of the four CD4+ subsets, TCRB CDR3s were moderately but significantly shorter in Type 1 diabetes patients.

As every portion of the isolated RNA was reverse transcribed, the sequencing read expressed TCRB transcripts. The protocol was immunoSEQ multiplex PCR, while the TCRdb copy is restricted to in-frame clones and leaves out a portion. The sample yields hundreds of thousands of clones, 15% to 17% seen once. Concerning this clone itself: The antigen is undetermined.

The sequenced sample consisted of naive CD4+ T cells from blood. This TCR came from a man between 18 and 35 years old in good health.

CDR3 amino acids: CSASRGELFF. The CDR3 region has the DNA TGCAGTGCTAGCCGCGGGGAGCTGTTTTTT. This chain uses TRBV20-1 with TRBJ2-2, with unresolved D. V shed 3 bases and J shed 7 bases, with 3 bases lying between them. The V gene's germline CDR1 is DFQATT and CDR2 SNEGSKA (reference sequence). There are 10 residues in the CDR3.